A single sample is the source of the 26 T cell receptor beta chains below, sequenced in a study of OX40 agonist ivuxolimab in advanced cancers. Profiled with immunoSEQ multiplex PCR; TCRdb holds only in-frame clones, not every one. The sample lists roughly 89,000 clones, around 84% seen once, with approximately 2% in the top ten. Specimen: CD4+ or CD8+ T cells sorted from blood, collected in a trial of the OX40 agonist ivuxolimab. Source of these receptors: an adult with an advanced solid tumor such as melanoma, head and neck, liver or kidney cancer.

The rearrangement uses TRBV2 and TRBJ1-1, with TRBD1 matching over 7 bases. CDR1 SNHLY and CDR2 FYNNEI come from the germline V gene. With 4 bases clipped from V and 7 bases from J, the junction kept 6 bases outside the gene matches. CDR3 length equals 13 residues. Written as DNA, the CDR3 is TGTGCCAGCAGTGTCAGGGGGGATGATGAAGCTTTCTTT. Residues: CASSVRGDDEAFF.

The rearrangement joins TRBV28 to TRBJ1-2; D remains unclear. Per the germline V gene, CDR1 is MDHEN and CDR2 is SYDVKM. V was pared by 6 bases and J by 5 bases, with 16 bases between. The CDR3 loop spans 14 amino acids. The CDR3 here is CASRKANTPYGYTF. Written as DNA, the CDR3 is TGTGCCAGCAGAAAGGCCAATACCCCTTATGGCTACACCTTC.

V gene TRBV9 combines with J gene TRBJ2-1; 11 bases map to TRBD2. V trimming: 2 bases; J trimming: 0 bases; junction bases outside the gene matches: 7. Germline lookup yields CDR1 SGDLS and CDR2 YYNGEE. This CDR3 contains 18 residues. The CDR3 DNA reads TGTGCCAGCAGCGTTAGCGGGGGGGGCTTTAGCTCCTACAATGAGCAGTTCTTC. This encodes CASSVSGGGFSSYNEQFF.

The J gene is TRBJ2-7, the V gene TRBV5-6; D is unresolved. The CDR3 contains 13 residues. V was trimmed by 0 bases and J by 3 bases, leaving 7 bases between them. Germline V CDR1 and CDR2: SGHDT, YYEEEE. CDR3 nucleotide sequence: TGTGCCAGCAGCTTGGGCGTAAACTACGAGCAGTACTTC. This encodes CASSLGVNYEQYF.

This clone appeared a few times. The V and J genes are TRBV7-3 and TRBJ1-6, with D possibly matching TRBD1 (5 bases). The CDR3 contains 16 residues. Germline V gene lookup returns CDR1 SGHTA and CDR2 FQGTGA. V dropped 2 bases and J dropped 8 bases, with 16 bases sitting between them. The CDR3 DNA sequence: TGTGCCAGCAGCTTATGGGGGTCGCCACGAGATTCACCCCTCCACTTT. It translates to CASSLWGSPRDSPLHF.

V gene TRBV7-2 combines with J gene TRBJ2-1, with 15 bases matching TRBD2. Germline V CDR1 and CDR2: SGHTA, FQGNSA. Trimming removed 5 bases from V and 7 bases from J; junction bases left unmatched: 3. This CDR3 has 15 residues. CDR3 in amino acids: CASSLGTSGGNEQFF. CDR3 DNA sequence: TGTGCCAGCAGCCTAGGGACTAGCGGGGGGAATGAGCAGTTCTTC.

V is TRBV30 and J is TRBJ1-1; 8 bases match TRBD1. Germline CDR1 GTSNPN, CDR2 SVGIG (reference sequence). The J segment lost 4 bases and the V segment lost 0 bases, leaving 10 bases of the junction unmatched. CDR3 length: 16 residues. The CDR3: CAWSVSLTGVFTEAFF. DNA for the CDR3: TGTGCCTGGAGTGTATCCCTGACAGGGGTTTTCACTGAAGCTTTCTTT.

V is TRBV2 and J is TRBJ1-3; a weak D match, TRBD1 (5 bases). This CDR3 contains 16 residues. Germline V gene data show CDR1 as SNHLY and CDR2 as FYNNEI. Trimming pared 4 bases from V and 0 bases from J, leaving 13 bases between. The CDR3: CASSVLQARSGNTIYF. In DNA, the CDR3 is TGTGCCAGCAGTGTTTTACAGGCCCGCTCTGGAAACACCATATATTTT.

The chain combines TRBV19 with TRBJ1-5, with D perhaps matching TRBD1 (5 bases). V dropped 4 bases and J dropped 2 bases, with 12 bases sitting between them. The germline V gene encodes CDR1 LNHDA and CDR2 SQIVND (reference sequence). The CDR3 runs to 15 residues. The CDR3 DNA sequence: TGTGCCAGTAGTACCCCGCCAGGGCGCAATCAGCCCCAGCATTTT. It yields the protein CASSTPPGRNQPQHF. Combining the CDR3 with reference TRBV19 and TRBJ1-5 gives the whole variable domain DGGITQSPKYLFRKEGQNVTLSCEQNLNHDAMYWYRQDPGQGLRLIYYSQIVNDFQKGDIAEGYSVSREKKESFPLTVTSAQKNPTAFYLCASSTPPGRNQPQHFGDGTRLSIL.

This clone was observed a few times. The chain has TRBV7-2 and TRBJ1-3; D perhaps matches TRBD1 (5 bases). Germline CDR1 is SGHTA and CDR2 is FQGNSA. V was shortened by 8 bases and J by 7 bases, with 12 bases between the two germline ends. CDR3 length: 12 residues. The CDR3 nucleotides are TGTGCCAGCGGCCACGGGGGGAACACCATATATTTT. It specifies CASGHGGNTIYF.

In its sample, this clone was seen a few times. This rearrangement joins TRBV29-1 to TRBJ2-7, with 8 bases fitting TRBD2. CDR3 length equals 13 residues. With V trimmed by 4 bases and J by 2 bases, 4 bases remained unmatched. Germline CDR1 reads SQVTM; CDR2 reads ANQGSEA. The CDR3 nucleotides read TGCAGCGTTGTTAGCGGGACAACCTACGAGCAGTACTTC. It codes for CSVVSGTTYEQYF.

The chain links TRBV9 to TRBJ2-7; 10 positions agree with TRBD1. The germline CDR1 and CDR2 sequences are SGDLS and YYNGEE. This CDR3 region has 14 residues. V trimming: 5 bases; J trimming: 3 bases; junction bases outside the gene matches: 5. The CDR3 sequence is CASSAGQGYYEQYF. The DNA for the CDR3 is TGTGCCAGCAGTGCGGGACAGGGGTACTACGAGCAGTACTTC.

This sequence joins TRBV6-1 and TRBJ2-1, with 9 positions matching TRBD1. Trimming at V came to 2 bases and at J to 6 bases, leaving 8 bases not matched to a gene. The CDR3 consists of 16 residues. CDR1 is MNHNS and CDR2 is SASEGT in the germline V gene. The CDR3 DNA follows: TGTGCCAGCAGTGAACAACCGGGACAGGGCAGCAATGAGCAGTTCTTC. Translation gives CASSEQPGQGSNEQFF.

The CDR3 DNA follows: TGTGCCAGCTCGCAACAGGCGAACACTGAAGCTTTCTTT. This gives the protein CASSQQANTEAFF. The rearrangement joins TRBV18 to TRBJ1-1; D may be TRBD1 (5 bases). The CDR3 is 13 residues long. The germline V gene has CDR1 KGHSH and CDR2 LQKENI. Trimming removed 6 bases from V and 1 base from J, with 9 bases in between.

In its sample, this clone was seen a few times. CDR3 sequence reads: CASSVTLGLAGEQYF. The CDR3 bases are TGTGCCAGCAGCGTTACGTTAGGACTAGCTGGCGAGCAGTACTTC. J is TRBJ2-7 and V is TRBV7-2, with 8 bases identical to TRBD2. This CDR3 has 15 amino acids. The trim removed 5 bases at V and 6 bases at J, leaving 12 bases unmatched. Per germline, CDR1 SGHTA and CDR2 FQGNSA. Filled out from reference TRBV7-2 and TRBJ2-7, the complete variable domain reads GAGVSQSPSNKVTEKGKDVELRCDPISGHTALYWYRQSLGQGLEFLIYFQGNSAPDKSGLPSDRFSAERTGGSVSTLTIQRTQQEDSAVYLCASSVTLGLAGEQYFGPGTRLTVT.

This clone came up a few times. J is TRBJ2-5 and V is TRBV2; 11 bases fit TRBD2. The J segment lost 7 bases and the V segment lost 8 bases, leaving 15 bases of the junction unmatched. CDR1 is SNHLY, CDR2 FYNNEI, per germline. This CDR3 has 16 amino acids. CDR3 loop: CASGPPGTSGLGTQYF. In nucleotides, the CDR3 is TGTGCCAGCGGGCCCCCTGGGACTAGCGGATTAGGGACCCAGTACTTC.

This sequence joins TRBV7-3 and TRBJ2-3; D unclear. The CDR3 loop spans 12 amino acids. V was clipped by 8 bases and J by 8 bases, with 14 bases between them. Germline CDR1 and CDR2: SGHTA and FQGTGA. In DNA form, the CDR3 reads TGTGCCAGCTCCCTTCCCGGGCGTACGCAGTATTTT. It encodes CASSLPGRTQYF.

The CDR3 is CATQKRGGGNEQFF. In DNA form, the CDR3 reads TGTGCCACCCAAAAGAGAGGAGGGGGCAATGAGCAGTTCTTC. The chain employs TRBV28 and TRBJ2-1; tentatively, D is TRBD1 or TRBD2 (6 bases each). V lost 10 bases, J lost 6 bases, and 19 bases lay in between. CDR1 is MDHEN and CDR2 is SYDVKM in the germline V gene. CDR3 length: 14 residues.

The J gene is TRBJ2-3, the V gene TRBV20-1, with D uncertain. Trimming took off 5 bases at V and 6 bases at J, with 9 bases between the two ends. The CDR3 has 11 amino acids. Per germline, CDR1 DFQATT and CDR2 SNEGSKA (reference sequence). CDR3 sequence: CSAQDGDTQYF. The DNA for the CDR3 is TGCAGTGCTCAGGACGGTGATACGCAGTATTTT.

V gene TRBV12-5 combines with J gene TRBJ1-4; no firm D call. There are 18 residues in the CDR3. Germline CDR1 LGHNT, CDR2 FRNRAP. The V gene lost 5 bases and the J gene lost 5 bases, with 24 bases spanning the gap. The CDR3 protein is CASGTSRDKADGNEKLFF. CDR3 DNA sequence: TGTGCTAGTGGTACTTCCCGAGACAAGGCCGACGGGAATGAAAAACTGTTTTTT.

The chain is built from TRBV18 and TRBJ1-2; TRBD1 is a possible D gene (5 bases). CDR1 is KGHSH, CDR2 LQKENI, per germline. V was clipped by 0 bases and J by 2 bases, with 13 bases between them. This CDR3 comprises 16 residues. The DNA of the CDR3 is TGTGCCAGCTCACCACCTCAGGGCCGTGAGAACTATGGCTACACCTTC. Encoded protein: CASSPPQGRENYGYTF.

The chain has TRBV7-2 and TRBJ1-3; no reliable D call. The germline V gene has CDR1 SGHTA and CDR2 FQGNSA. V lost 5 bases and J lost 2, with 19 bases in between. The CDR3 is 17 residues long. CDR3 amino acids: CASSPSWRSITGNTIYF. CDR3 in DNA: TGTGCCAGCAGCCCAAGTTGGAGATCCATAACTGGAAACACCATATATTTT.

The chain uses TRBV6-5 and TRBJ2-7; D not certain. The CDR3 is made up of 14 amino acids. CDR1 is MNHEY, CDR2 SVGAGI, per germline. Trimming removed 6 bases from V and 4 bases from J, with 16 bases in between. CDR3 bases: TGTGCCAGCAGCCAAGATCGCTTCCCTTACGAGCAGTACTTC. As protein: CASSQDRFPYEQYF.

The rearrangement joins TRBV2 to TRBJ2-1; 9 bases are a match to TRBD1. This CDR3 has 14 residues. V lost 2 bases and J lost 9; bases outside the gene matches: 5. The V gene's germline CDR1 is SNHLY and CDR2 FYNNEI. CDR3 protein: CASSESGTGFEQFF. CDR3 sequence (DNA): TGTGCCAGCAGTGAAAGCGGGACAGGGTTTGAGCAGTTCTTC.

The chain carries TRBV6-5 and TRBJ1-3; no definite D call. V was trimmed by 6 bases and J by 10 bases, leaving 16 bases between them. The CDR3 loop spans 13 amino acids. The germline V gene has CDR1 MNHEY and CDR2 SVGAGI. The CDR3 coding sequence is TGTGCCAGCAGGGCACTAAGTATTGGTACCATATATTTT. It encodes CASRALSIGTIYF.

The chain carries TRBV19 and TRBJ1-3; no reliable D call. Trimming took 5 bases from V and 0 from J, leaving 14 bases between them. Germline CDR1 LNHDA, CDR2 SQIVND (reference sequence). CDR3 length: 16 amino acids. CDR3 sequence: CASSREGWSSGNTIYF. The CDR3 region has the DNA TGTGCCAGTAGTCGCGAGGGTTGGAGCTCTGGAAACACCATATATTTT.